Listed below are T cell receptor beta chains from one sample, sequenced in a study of pediatric ulcerative colitis. Profiling relied on immunoSEQ multiplex PCR, and the TCRdb table lists in-frame clones only, not all of them. The sample has about 35,000 clones; 80% to 90% are singletons. The sample taken for sequencing was gut tissue. The receptors here all came from a boy aged 10-17 years with mild ulcerative colitis. The CDR3 runs from the conserved cysteine through the conserved F or W. The order of the fields is D gene, V gene, J gene, clone size, CDR3 protein, CDR3 DNA. The D gene is left open where the match is weak. Only some rows state a clone size, as once, few, many or a class for expanded clones.

>-|TRBV5-1|TRBJ1-1|-
CASSPIWGIYTEAFF
TGCGCCAGCAGCCCCATTTGGGGGATTTACACTGAAGCTTTCTTT
>TRBD1|TRBV5-5|TRBJ1-3|-
CASSLCGGPQGSGNTIYF
TGTGCCAGCAGCTTGTGTGGGGGGCCACAGGGGAGTGGAAACACCATATATTTT
>TRBD1|TRBV5-8|TRBJ1-5|-
CASSRGQGLDPQHF
TGTGCCAGCAGCAGAGGACAGGGGCTAGACCCCCAGCATTTT
>-|TRBV7-2|TRBJ2-1|once
CASSLAGGLGEQFF
TGTGCCAGCAGCTTAGCGGGGGGGCTAGGTGAGCAGTTCTTC
>-|TRBV15|TRBJ1-5|-
CATRLGGYNQPQHF
TGTGCCACTCGGCTGGGGGGGTACAATCAGCCCCAGCATTTT
>-|TRBV21-1|TRBJ1-4|-
CASSKRGTFRGKLFF
TGTGCCAGCAGCAAAAGGGGGACTTTTCGGGGAAAACTGTTTTTT
>-|TRBV11-2|TRBJ1-3|once
CASSLGGGGNTIYF
TGTGCCAGCAGCTTAGGGGGAGGCGGAAACACCATATATTTT
>TRBD2|TRBV15|TRBJ2-3|-
CATSRDLAGGTDTQYF
TGTGCCACCAGCAGAGATCTAGCGGGGGGCACAGATACGCAGTATTTT
>TRBD2|TRBV2|TRBJ2-7|-
CASGRGLSYEQYF
TGTGCCAGCGGGAGGGGACTATCCTACGAGCAGTACTTC
>-|TRBV30|TRBJ1-2|-
CAWSPGLYGYTF
TGTGCCTGGAGCCCGGGCCTCTATGGCTACACCTTC
>TRBD1|TRBV7-2|TRBJ1-4|-
CASSDRGRVWNEKLFF
TGTGCCAGCAGCGACAGGGGGCGCGTTTGGAATGAAAAACTGTTTTTT
>TRBD1|TRBV29-1|TRBJ1-1|-
CSGETGVNTEAFF
TGCAGCGGCGAGACAGGGGTAAACACTGAAGCTTTCTTT
>-|TRBV6-6|TRBJ2-3|-
CASSRVVETQYF
TGTGCCAGCAGCAGGGTTGTTGAGACGCAGTATTTT
>TRBD1|TRBV25-1|TRBJ1-2|-
CASSELGTGYGYTF
TGTGCCAGCAGTGAGCTCGGGACAGGCTATGGCTACACCTTC
>-|TRBV2|TRBJ1-2|-
CASSEGSREYGYTF
TGTGCCAGCAGTGAAGGGTCAAGGGAGTATGGCTACACCTTC
>TRBD1|TRBV18|TRBJ2-1|-
CASSPPQGASYNEQFF
TGTGCCAGCTCACCTCCCCAGGGGGCTTCCTACAATGAGCAGTTCTTC
>TRBD1|TRBV19|TRBJ1-2|-
CASSMGGTGGLYGYTF
TGTGCCAGTAGTATGGGGGGGACAGGCGGACTCTATGGCTACACCTTC
>TRBD2|TRBV6-6|TRBJ2-3|-
CASRSGGFSTDTQYF
TGTGCCAGCAGGAGCGGGGGCTTCAGCACAGATACGCAGTATTTT
>-|TRBV5-8|TRBJ2-1|few
CASRRSGARSGNEQFF
TGTGCCAGCCGAAGGTCTGGGGCCCGGTCGGGTAATGAGCAGTTCTTC
>-|TRBV9|TRBJ2-5|-
CASSVLRSGATQYF
TGTGCCAGCAGCGTCCTAAGGTCCGGGGCCACCCAGTACTTC
>TRBD2|TRBV12-5|TRBJ2-1|-
CASGSGLARNEQFF
TGTGCTAGTGGTTCGGGACTAGCGAGGAATGAGCAGTTCTTC
>TRBD2|TRBV9|TRBJ2-1|-
CASSVRTSGRYNEQFF
TGTGCCAGCAGCGTACGGACTAGCGGGCGATACAATGAGCAGTTCTTC
>-|TRBV30|TRBJ1-1|-
CTFSGDGTEAFF
TGTACTTTCAGTGGGGATGGCACTGAAGCTTTCTTT
>-|TRBV6-6|TRBJ2-1|-
CASSYETPGEYNEQFF
TGTGCCAGCAGCTACGAGACACCAGGGGAATACAATGAGCAGTTCTTC
>TRBD2|TRBV5-1|TRBJ2-7|once
CASSQAGGTYEQYF
TGCGCCAGCAGTCAGGCGGGGGGGACCTACGAGCAGTACTTC
>-|TRBV27|TRBJ1-6|few
CASSLLPGVYSPLHF
TGTGCCAGCAGTTTATTACCAGGGGTATATTCACCCCTCCACTTT
>-|TRBV5-6|TRBJ2-5|-
CASSEGTGETQYF
TGTGCCAGCAGCGAGGGGACCGGGGAGACCCAGTACTTC